These 30 T cell receptor beta chains share one sample of origin, sequenced in a study of CD8 T cells in Susac syndrome. About 0.5 to 1 ug RNA was reverse transcribed with random hexamers. TCRdb re-called the immunoSEQ multiplex PCR reads with MiXCR, one entry per CDR3 protein. The table has approximately 210,000 distinct CDR3 sequences, about 95% seen once. The source material was CD4+ T cells from PBMCs. The receptors here all came from a human donor with multiple sclerosis.

The V and J genes are TRBV20-1 and TRBJ1-5; D ambiguous. The CDR3 extends over 14 amino acids. The V gene's germline CDR1 is DFQATT and CDR2 SNEGSKA (reference sequence). V was trimmed by 4 bases and J by 0 bases, leaving 10 bases between them. The CDR3 DNA reads as TGCAGTGCTACACGGACGGTTAGCAATCAGCCCCAGCATTTT. Translated: CSATRTVSNQPQHF.

The chain employs TRBV5-1 and TRBJ1-4, with TRBD1 matching 7 bases. Germline lookup yields CDR1 SGHRS and CDR2 YFSETQ. This CDR3 comprises 15 residues. Trimming took 5 bases from V and 3 from J; bases not matched to a gene: 7. The CDR3: CASRLTGTANEKLFF. CDR3 bases: TGCGCCAGCAGGTTAACCGGGACAGCTAATGAAAAACTGTTTTTT.

The chain couples TRBV11-1 to TRBJ1-2; D possibly corresponds to TRBD1 (6 bases). The CDR3 extends over 15 amino acids. Trimming cost V 5 bases and J 6 bases, with 19 bases left between them. Germline V CDR1 and CDR2: SGHAT, FQDESV (reference sequence). This CDR3 reads CASSQILGTQDGYTF. In DNA form, the CDR3 reads TGTGCCAGCAGCCAGATCCTAGGGACACAGGATGGCTACACCTTC.

The chain links TRBV29-1 to TRBJ1-2; TRBD1 aligns across 9 bases. CDR3 size: 12 residues. The germline CDR1 and CDR2 sequences are SQVTM and ANQGSEA. Trimming took 5 bases from V and 6 from J; bases not matched to a gene: 4. CDR3 in amino acids: CSVKQGADGYTF. The CDR3 DNA reads as TGCAGCGTTAAACAGGGGGCTGATGGCTACACCTTC.

The V and J genes are TRBV29-1 and TRBJ2-7; TRBD1 is a possible D gene (5 bases). V was shortened by 4 bases and J by 4 bases, with 14 bases between the two germline ends. CDR1 is SQVTM, CDR2 ANQGSEA, per germline. The CDR3 loop spans 13 amino acids. CDR3 bases: TGCAGCGTTGGGGGCGCAATAAGTTACGAGCAGTACTTC. Translated, it gives CSVGGAISYEQYF.

This clonotype has just one count. The CDR3 reads CASLPGTGGIAGELFF. The CDR3, as DNA: TGCGCCAGCCTTCCCGGGACAGGGGGCATCGCCGGGGAGCTGTTTTTT. This chain links TRBV5-1 with TRBJ2-2, with TRBD1 matching 12 bases. Unmatched junction bases numbered 10, after V lost 7 bases and J lost 6 bases. Germline CDR1 and CDR2: SGHRS and YFSETQ. The CDR3 has 16 residues.

This clonotype appeared once. For the CDR3, the DNA is TGCAGCGTTGGGACAAAGGGGGACACTGAAGCTTTCTTT. It yields the protein CSVGTKGDTEAFF. The chain employs TRBV29-1 and TRBJ1-1, with D perhaps matching TRBD1 (6 bases). V lost 4 bases, J lost 3 bases, and 12 bases lay in between. Germline values: CDR1 SQVTM, CDR2 ANQGSEA. This CDR3 has 13 residues.

This chain joins TRBV18 and TRBJ2-1; TRBD2 is a possible D gene (6 bases). CDR1 is KGHSH, CDR2 LQKENI, per germline. Between the trimmed V and J ends, which lost 3 bases and 5 bases, there was a span of 20 bases. The CDR3 sequence is 17 residues long. Here the CDR3 DNA reads TGTGCCAGCTCACCTTCGGCTAGCAGAGGAGGGCACAATGAGCAGTTCTTC. Translating it yields CASSPSASRGGHNEQFF.

V usage is TRBV15 and J usage is TRBJ2-5; possible D gene TRBD2, 5 bases. V was pared by 0 bases and J by 4 bases, with 6 bases between. The germline V gene encodes CDR1 LNHNV and CDR2 YYDKDF (reference sequence). This CDR3 has 13 residues. The CDR3 is CATSRDRGETQYF. The CDR3 DNA sequence: TGTGCCACCAGCAGAGACCGGGGAGAGACCCAGTACTTC.

This clonotype was observed a single time. CDR3 sequence (DNA): TGCAGTGCCCGCCCAGCGGCGGGAGCCTACAATGAGCAGTTCTTC. It specifies CSARPAAGAYNEQFF. The chain recombines TRBV20-1 with TRBJ2-1; 7 bases are shared with TRBD2. Trimming removed 6 bases from V and 2 bases from J; junction bases left unmatched: 10. CDR3 length: 15 residues. The V gene's germline CDR1 is DFQATT and CDR2 SNEGSKA (reference sequence).

The rearrangement uses TRBV29-1 and TRBJ2-7; 9 bases are a match to TRBD1. The CDR3 runs to 12 residues. Looked up from germline, CDR1 is SQVTM and CDR2 is ANQGSEA. The V segment lost 7 bases and the J segment 2 bases; nucleotides outside the gene matches: 3. CDR3 amino acids: CSGRTGAYEQYF. The CDR3 coding sequence is TGCAGCGGACGGACAGGGGCCTACGAGCAGTACTTC.

CDR3 loop: CSAGSLDSLGETQYF. Written as DNA, the CDR3 is TGCAGTGCTGGCTCTTTGGACAGCCTGGGGGAGACCCAGTACTTC. The chain carries TRBV20-1 and TRBJ2-5; perhaps TRBD1 as D (6 bases). CDR3 length: 15 residues. Trimming left V 5 bases short and J 5 bases short, with 21 bases between. Germline V lookup: CDR1 DFQATT, CDR2 SNEGSKA (reference sequence).

The chain links TRBV20-1 to TRBJ1-2, with D tentatively TRBD1 (5 bases). Germline CDR1 DFQATT, CDR2 SNEGSKA (reference sequence). The CDR3 is 13 amino acids. Trimming stripped 5 bases from V and 3 bases from J, with 13 bases between. The DNA for the CDR3 is TGCAGTGCTGAGGGTGGGGCCTACTATGGCTACACCTTC. Translated, it gives CSAEGGAYYGYTF.

The chain joins TRBV29-1 to TRBJ2-7; 7 bases are shared with TRBD1. J lost 5 bases, V lost 6 bases, and 7 bases had no gene match. The CDR3 consists of 12 residues. CDR1 is SQVTM and CDR2 is ANQGSEA in the germline V gene. In DNA form, the CDR3 reads TGCAGCGTGGGCGACAGGGCCCACGAGCAGTACTTC. This translates into CSVGDRAHEQYF.

J is TRBJ1-3 and V is TRBV9; 7 bases line up with TRBD1. Germline-derived CDR1 and CDR2 are SGDLS and YYNGEE. CDR3 length: 15 amino acids. Unmatched junction bases numbered 7, after V lost 3 bases and J lost 4 bases. CDR3 nucleotide sequence: TGTGCCAGCAGCGATCACAGGGGAGGAGGAAACACCATATATTTT. It is translated as CASSDHRGGGNTIYF.

This sequence joins TRBV11-2 and TRBJ2-1, with 16 bases that match TRBD2. V shed 4 bases, J shed 1 base, and the junction held 13 bases outside the gene matches. This CDR3 comprises 21 residues. Germline V gives CDR1 SGHAT, CDR2 FQNNGV. The CDR3 DNA reads TGTGCCAGCAGCTCACAGAAAGGGACTAGCGGGGGGGCCAGGTCCTACAATGAGCAGTTCTTC. Residues: CASSSQKGTSGGARSYNEQFF.

The V gene is TRBV29-1, the J gene TRBJ1-2, with 10 bases fitting TRBD1. Germline CDR1 reads SQVTM; CDR2 reads ANQGSEA. The CDR3 covers 12 residues. The V and J ends lost 6 bases and 9 bases, in that order; junction bases with no gene match: 7. The chain's CDR3 is CSVEGQGKRYTF. The DNA for the CDR3 is TGCAGCGTAGAGGGACAGGGGAAACGCTACACCTTC. Drawing the rest from reference TRBV29-1 and TRBJ1-2, the complete variable domain is SAVISQKPSRDICQRGTSLTIQCQVDSQVTMMFWYRQQPGQSLTLIATANQGSEATYESGFVIDKFPISRPNLTFSTLTVSNMSPEDSSIYLCSVEGQGKRYTFGSGTRLTVV.

The chain joins TRBV5-1 to TRBJ2-1; TRBD1 might be the D (6 bases). The CDR3 length is 12 residues. The V gene's germline CDR1 is SGHRS and CDR2 YFSETQ. The V gene lost 1 base and the J gene lost 10 bases, with 9 bases spanning the gap. CDR3: CASSLNDREQFF. Written as DNA, the CDR3 is TGCGCCAGCAGCTTGAACGACAGGGAGCAGTTCTTC.

This chain links TRBV30 with TRBJ2-3; D is perhaps TRBD2 (5 bases). The germline V and J ends were trimmed by 8 bases and 0 bases, with 12 bases remaining between them. The CDR3 loop spans 13 amino acids. Germline V CDR1 and CDR2: GTSNPN, SVGIG (reference sequence). CDR3 DNA sequence: TGTGCCGGAGGTGAATTGAGCACAGATACGCAGTATTTT. Translating it yields CAGGELSTDTQYF.

J is TRBJ1-6 and V is TRBV20-1, with 7 bases aligning to TRBD1. The junction had 14 bases not matched to a gene; V was cut back by 3 bases and J by 0 bases. CDR1 is DFQATT, CDR2 SNEGSKA, per germline (reference sequence). The CDR3 contains 19 residues. CDR3 DNA sequence: TGCAGTGCTAGCAACGGACAGGAGACCTTGAGCTCCTATAATTCACCCCTCCACTTT. This codes for CSASNGQETLSSYNSPLHF.

J is TRBJ2-3 and V is TRBV20-1; 7 bases are a match to TRBD2. CDR1 and CDR2 (germline): DFQATT, SNEGSKA (reference sequence). The CDR3 covers 13 residues. V lost 7 bases, J lost 2 bases, and 6 bases stayed unmatched. In DNA form, the CDR3 reads TGCAGTGTTTGTGGACTAGTCACAGATACGCAGTATTTT. It specifies CSVCGLVTDTQYF.

This sequence joins TRBV20-1 and TRBJ2-3, with TRBD2 identical over 10 bases. This CDR3 has 13 residues. Germline V gives CDR1 DFQATT, CDR2 SNEGSKA (reference sequence). V was clipped by 4 bases and J by 4 bases; unmatched bases: 2. CDR3 protein: CSAIAGGSDTQYF. The CDR3 nucleotides are TGCAGTGCTATAGCGGGAGGTTCAGATACGCAGTATTTT.

A single count supports this clonotype. This chain joins TRBV20-1 and TRBJ2-3; 10 nucleotides agree with TRBD1. The junction had 10 bases not matched to a gene; V was cut back by 3 bases and J by 1 base. Per germline, CDR1 DFQATT and CDR2 SNEGSKA (reference sequence). The CDR3 length is 17 residues. The CDR3 is CSARTGGEKLGTDTQYF. CDR3 bases: TGCAGTGCTAGGACAGGGGGCGAAAAATTGGGCACAGATACGCAGTATTTT.

This chain uses TRBV6-5 with TRBJ2-3; D possibly corresponds to TRBD2 (6 bases). V was clipped by 7 bases and J by 3 bases, with 11 bases between them. Germline V gene data show CDR1 as MNHEY and CDR2 as SVGAGI. The CDR3 totals 13 residues. The CDR3 loop reads CASMRDGTDTQYF. CDR3 nucleotides: TGTGCCAGCATGCGGGATGGAACAGATACGCAGTATTTT.

This chain links TRBV25-1 with TRBJ2-1; 14 positions match TRBD2. Trimming cost V 0 bases and J 6 bases; bases outside gene matches: 1. The CDR3 contains 16 residues. The germline V gene encodes CDR1 MGHDK and CDR2 SYGVNS. The DNA of the CDR3 is TGTGCCAGCAGTGAATATGGGACTAGCGGGAGCAATGAGCAGTTCTTC. Its protein product is CASSEYGTSGSNEQFF.

V is TRBV2 and J is TRBJ2-1; D is uncertain. Germline V gene data show CDR1 as SNHLY and CDR2 as FYNNEI. The CDR3 is 11 amino acids. Trimming took 4 bases from V and 10 from J, leaving 8 bases between them. This CDR3 reads CASSGRIEQFF. The DNA of the CDR3 is TGTGCCAGCAGTGGAAGGATCGAGCAGTTCTTC.

V usage is TRBV29-1 and J usage is TRBJ2-3; 9 positions match TRBD2. Trimming at V came to 6 bases and at J to 3 bases, leaving 13 bases not matched to a gene. Looked up from germline, CDR1 is SQVTM and CDR2 is ANQGSEA. CDR3 length equals 16 residues. DNA of the CDR3: TGCAGCGTGCCACTAGCGGGCGGAGGTCCGACAGATACGCAGTATTTT. Translated, it gives CSVPLAGGGPTDTQYF.

This clonotype was seen a single time. This chain links TRBV3-1 with TRBJ2-2; D gene uncertain. Trimming stripped 4 bases from V and 8 bases from J, with 17 bases between. Germline loops: CDR1 LGHDT, CDR2 YNNKEL (reference sequence). This CDR3 spans 15 amino acids. This CDR3 reads CASSPVMAVRGELFF. CDR3 coding DNA: TGTGCCAGCAGCCCGGTGATGGCGGTCCGGGGGGAGCTGTTTTTT.

This chain links TRBV5-6 with TRBJ1-4; no definite D call. The CDR3 runs to 14 residues. Per the germline V gene, CDR1 is SGHDT and CDR2 is YYEEEE. Trimming removed 1 base from V and 6 bases from J, with 10 bases in between. The CDR3 here is CASSLRTWDEKLFF. The CDR3 nucleotides are TGTGCCAGCAGCTTGAGGACCTGGGATGAAAAACTGTTTTTT.

The J gene is TRBJ1-1, the V gene TRBV3-1, with TRBD1 as a possible D gene (5 bases). Germline CDR1 LGHDT, CDR2 YNNKEL (reference sequence). V was clipped by 3 bases and J by 6 bases, with 5 bases between them. CDR3 length: 11 residues. The CDR3 reads CASSQGAEAFF. The CDR3 bases are TGTGCCAGCAGCCAGGGGGCTGAAGCTTTCTTT.